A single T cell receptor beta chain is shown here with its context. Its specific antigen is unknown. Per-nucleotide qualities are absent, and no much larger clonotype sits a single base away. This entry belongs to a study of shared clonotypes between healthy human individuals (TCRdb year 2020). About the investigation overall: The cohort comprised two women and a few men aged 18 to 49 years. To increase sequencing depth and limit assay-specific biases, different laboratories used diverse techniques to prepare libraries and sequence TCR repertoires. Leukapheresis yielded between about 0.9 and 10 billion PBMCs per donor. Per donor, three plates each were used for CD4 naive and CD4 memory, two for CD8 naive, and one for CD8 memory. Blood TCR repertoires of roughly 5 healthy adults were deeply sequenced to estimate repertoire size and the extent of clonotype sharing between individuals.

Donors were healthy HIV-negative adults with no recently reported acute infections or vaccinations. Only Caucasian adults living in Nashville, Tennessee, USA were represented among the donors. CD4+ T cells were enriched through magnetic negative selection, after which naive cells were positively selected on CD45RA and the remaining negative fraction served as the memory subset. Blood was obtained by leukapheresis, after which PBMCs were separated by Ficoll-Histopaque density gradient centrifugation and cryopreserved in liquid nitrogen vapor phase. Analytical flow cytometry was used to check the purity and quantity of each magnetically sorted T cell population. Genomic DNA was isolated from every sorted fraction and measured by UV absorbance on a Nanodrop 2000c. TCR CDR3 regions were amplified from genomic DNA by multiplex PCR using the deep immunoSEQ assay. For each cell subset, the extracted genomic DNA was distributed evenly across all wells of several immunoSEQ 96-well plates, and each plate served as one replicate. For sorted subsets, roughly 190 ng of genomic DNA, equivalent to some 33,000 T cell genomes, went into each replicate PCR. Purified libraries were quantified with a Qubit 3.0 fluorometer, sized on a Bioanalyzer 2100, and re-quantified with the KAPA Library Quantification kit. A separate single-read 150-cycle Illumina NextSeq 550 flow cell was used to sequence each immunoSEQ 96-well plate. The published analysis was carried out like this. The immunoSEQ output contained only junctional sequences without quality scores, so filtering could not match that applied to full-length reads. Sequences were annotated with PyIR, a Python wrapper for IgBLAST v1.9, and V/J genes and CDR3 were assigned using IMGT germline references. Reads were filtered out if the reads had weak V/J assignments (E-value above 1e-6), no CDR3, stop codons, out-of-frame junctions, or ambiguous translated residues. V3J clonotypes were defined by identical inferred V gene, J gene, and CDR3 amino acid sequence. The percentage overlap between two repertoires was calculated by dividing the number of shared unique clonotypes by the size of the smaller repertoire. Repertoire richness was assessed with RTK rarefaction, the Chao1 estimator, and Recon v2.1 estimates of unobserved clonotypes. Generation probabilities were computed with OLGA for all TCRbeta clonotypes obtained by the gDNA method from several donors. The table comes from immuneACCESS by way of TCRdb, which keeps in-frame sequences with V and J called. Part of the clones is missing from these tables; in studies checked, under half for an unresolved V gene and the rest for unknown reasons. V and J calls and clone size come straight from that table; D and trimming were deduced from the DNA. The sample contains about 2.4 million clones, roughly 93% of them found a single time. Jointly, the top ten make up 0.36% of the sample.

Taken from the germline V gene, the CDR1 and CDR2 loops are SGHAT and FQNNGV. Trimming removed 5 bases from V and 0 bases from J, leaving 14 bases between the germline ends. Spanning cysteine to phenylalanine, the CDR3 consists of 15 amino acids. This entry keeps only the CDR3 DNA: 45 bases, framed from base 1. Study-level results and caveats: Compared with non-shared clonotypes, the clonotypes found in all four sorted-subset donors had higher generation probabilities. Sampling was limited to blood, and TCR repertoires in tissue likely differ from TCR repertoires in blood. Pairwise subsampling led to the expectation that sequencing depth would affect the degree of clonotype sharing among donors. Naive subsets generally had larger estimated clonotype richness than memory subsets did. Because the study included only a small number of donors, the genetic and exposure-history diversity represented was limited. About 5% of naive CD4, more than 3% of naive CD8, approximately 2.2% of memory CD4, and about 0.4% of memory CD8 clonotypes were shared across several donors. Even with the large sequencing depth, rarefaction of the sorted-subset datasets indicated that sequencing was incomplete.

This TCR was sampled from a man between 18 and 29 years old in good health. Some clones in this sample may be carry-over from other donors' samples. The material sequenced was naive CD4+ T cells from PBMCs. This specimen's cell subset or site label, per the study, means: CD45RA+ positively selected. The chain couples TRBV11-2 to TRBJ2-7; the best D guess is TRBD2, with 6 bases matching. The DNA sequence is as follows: TGTGCCAGCAGCCTCCCTAGCGTCAGCTCCTACGAGCAGTACTTC. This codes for CASSLPSVSSYEQYF.